These T cell receptor beta chains were read from a single sample in a study of T cells of healthy individuals. TCRdb independently ran MiXCR on the 5' RACE reads; one entry per CDR3 protein. The sample consists of over 95,000 distinct CDR3 sequences, approximately 18% of them appearing once. The receptors were gathered from a human donor in good health. Each CDR3 is given with its conserved first and last residue. The order of the fields is J gene, clone size, V gene, D gene, CDR3 protein, CDR3 DNA. A D gene is named only where the DNA matches it firmly. A clone size is listed for some rows: how often the clone was seen (once, few, many), or a class if it is expanded.

j_call: TRBJ1-5
clone_size: -
v_call: TRBV5-1
d_call: -
cdr3_aa: CASSFGTPGNQPQHF
cdr3_nt: TGCGCCAGCAGCTTCGGCACCCCGGGCAATCAGCCCCAGCATTTT

j_call: TRBJ1-5
clone_size: few
v_call: TRBV2
d_call: -
cdr3_aa: CASSGDNQPQHF
cdr3_nt: TGTGCCAGCTCAGGCGACAATCAGCCCCAGCATTTT

j_call: TRBJ2-7
clone_size: few
v_call: TRBV6-2/TRBV6-3
d_call: -
cdr3_aa: CASSTLGSSYEQYF
cdr3_nt: TGTGCCAGCAGTACCTTGGGGAGCTCCTACGAGCAGTACTTC

j_call: TRBJ2-2
clone_size: -
v_call: TRBV12-3/TRBV12-4
d_call: TRBD2
cdr3_aa: CASSPSGGVTGELFF
cdr3_nt: TGTGCCAGCAGCCCTAGCGGGGGGGTTACCGGGGAGCTGTTTTTT

j_call: TRBJ1-5
clone_size: many
v_call: TRBV6-6
d_call: -
cdr3_aa: CASSPGSNQPQHF
cdr3_nt: TGTGCCAGCAGTCCGGGGAGCAATCAGCCCCAGCATTTT

j_call: TRBJ2-1
clone_size: many
v_call: TRBV25-1
d_call: TRBD2
cdr3_aa: CASTGRASGGLWDEQFF
cdr3_nt: TGTGCCAGCACCGGGCGGGCTAGCGGGGGGTTGTGGGATGAGCAGTTCTTC

j_call: TRBJ2-5
clone_size: -
v_call: TRBV4-1
d_call: -
cdr3_aa: CASSQDGWKTQYF
cdr3_nt: TGCGCCAGCAGCCAAGATGGGTGGAAGACCCAGTACTTC

j_call: TRBJ2-7
clone_size: -
v_call: TRBV5-1
d_call: TRBD1
cdr3_aa: CASSFGTGIVEQYF
cdr3_nt: TGCGCCAGCAGCTTCGGGACAGGGATTGTCGAGCAGTACTTC

j_call: TRBJ2-2
clone_size: few
v_call: TRBV7-2
d_call: -
cdr3_aa: CASSLPSRPGELFF
cdr3_nt: TGTGCCAGCAGCTTACCTAGCCGGCCCGGGGAGCTGTTTTTT

j_call: TRBJ2-7
clone_size: -
v_call: TRBV12-3/TRBV12-4
d_call: -
cdr3_aa: CASSLSGAYEQYF
cdr3_nt: TGTGCCAGCAGTTTAAGCGGTGCCTACGAGCAGTACTTC

j_call: TRBJ1-1
clone_size: many
v_call: TRBV18
d_call: -
cdr3_aa: CASSQQIDSGGEAFF
cdr3_nt: TGTGCCAGCTCACAACAAATCGACAGTGGGGGTGAAGCTTTCTTT

j_call: TRBJ2-2
clone_size: -
v_call: TRBV19
d_call: -
cdr3_aa: CASRPGRTTGELFF
cdr3_nt: TGTGCCAGTAGACCTGGACGGACGACCGGGGAGCTGTTTTTT

j_call: TRBJ1-5
clone_size: many
v_call: TRBV18
d_call: -
cdr3_aa: CASSLSLGDQPQHF
cdr3_nt: TGTGCCAGCTCCTTGAGCCTGGGGGATCAGCCCCAGCATTTT

j_call: TRBJ2-5
clone_size: few
v_call: TRBV5-6
d_call: TRBD2
cdr3_aa: CASSFRTSGLQETQYF
cdr3_nt: TGTGCCAGCAGTTTCCGGACTAGCGGGCTACAAGAGACCCAGTACTTC

j_call: TRBJ1-2
clone_size: -
v_call: TRBV5-1
d_call: TRBD1
cdr3_aa: CASSLTGVGGYTF
cdr3_nt: TGCGCCAGCAGCTTAACAGGGGTCGGCGGCTACACCTTC

j_call: TRBJ2-1
clone_size: few
v_call: TRBV7-8
d_call: -
cdr3_aa: CASSRQRLAFYEQFF
cdr3_nt: TGTGCCAGCAGCCGACAGAGGCTAGCGTTTTACGAGCAGTTCTTC

j_call: TRBJ1-2
clone_size: -
v_call: TRBV30
d_call: TRBD1
cdr3_aa: CACPPRGQVNGYTF
cdr3_nt: TGTGCCTGTCCCCCTCGGGGACAGGTTAATGGCTACACCTTC

j_call: TRBJ2-7
clone_size: -
v_call: TRBV4-1
d_call: -
cdr3_aa: CASSLQEVGGGAGRYEQYF
cdr3_nt: TGCGCCAGCAGCCTTCAAGAGGTCGGAGGGGGAGCGGGACGTTACGAGCAGTACTTC

j_call: TRBJ2-5
clone_size: -
v_call: TRBV5-6
d_call: -
cdr3_aa: CASSFKRTIQETQYF
cdr3_nt: TGTGCCAGCAGCTTTAAAAGGACTATACAAGAGACCCAGTACTTC